One T cell receptor beta chain is described in this entry. The repertoire was sequenced with immunoSEQ multiplex PCR; TCRdb's copy has only in-frame clones and lacks some. This repertoire shows tens of thousands of clones, more than 90% found once; its top ten account for 1.5% to 2.5%. The data were taken from a study of T cell changes during pregnancy in multiple sclerosis. V trimming: 8 bases; J trimming: 2 bases; junction bases outside the gene matches: 5. The length of the CDR3 is 14 residues. The germline CDR1 and CDR2 sequences are MDHEN and SYDVKM. The source was peripheral blood, collected in the second trimester of pregnancy. J is TRBJ1-2 and V is TRBV28; 10 bases fit TRBD1. This sequence originates from a female donor with multiple sclerosis, enrolled in a pregnancy study. Written as DNA, the CDR3 is TGTGCCAGCCTCCGACAGGGGGCAAACTATGGCTACACCTTC. Protein: CASLRQGANYGYTF.